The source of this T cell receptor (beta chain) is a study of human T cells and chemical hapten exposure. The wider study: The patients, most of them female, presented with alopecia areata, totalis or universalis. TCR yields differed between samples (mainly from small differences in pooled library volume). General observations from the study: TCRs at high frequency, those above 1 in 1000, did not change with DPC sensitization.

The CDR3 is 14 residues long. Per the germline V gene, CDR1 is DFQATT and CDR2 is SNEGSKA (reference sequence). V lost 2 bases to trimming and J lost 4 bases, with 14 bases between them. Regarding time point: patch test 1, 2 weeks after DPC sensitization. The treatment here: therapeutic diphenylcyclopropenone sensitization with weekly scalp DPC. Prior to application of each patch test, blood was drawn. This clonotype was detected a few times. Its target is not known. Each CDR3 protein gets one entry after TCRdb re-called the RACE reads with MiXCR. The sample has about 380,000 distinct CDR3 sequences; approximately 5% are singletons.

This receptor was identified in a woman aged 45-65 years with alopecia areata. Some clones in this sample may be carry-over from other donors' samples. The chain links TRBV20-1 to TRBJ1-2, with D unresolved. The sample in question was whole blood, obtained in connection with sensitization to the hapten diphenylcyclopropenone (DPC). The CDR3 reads CSARRAEVGYGYTF. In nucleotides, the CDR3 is TGCAGTGCTAGAAGGGCAGAAGTGGGCTATGGCTACACCTTC.